These T cell receptor beta chains were read from a single sample in a study of T-cell reconstitution after alpha-beta-depleted transplantation in children. Via MiXCR, TCRdb re-called the PCR reads, giving one row per CDR3 protein. Of some 460,000 distinct CDR3 sequences listed, under 20% are singletons. The sample in question was PBMCs, mostly from graft donor cells, obtained 360 days after TCRalphabeta/CD19-depleted stem cell transplant. These receptors were obtained from a boy younger than two who had a stem cell transplant for Wiskott-Aldrich syndrome, so the T cells may come from the graft donor. The CDR3 runs from the conserved cysteine through the conserved F or W. D genes are given only for firm matches. A clone size is listed for some rows: how often the clone was seen (once, few, many), or a class if it is expanded.

j_call cdr3_length v_call clone_size d_call cdr3_aa cdr3_nt
TRBJ2-2 14 TRBV11-3 - - CASSPRTRPGELFF TGTGCCAGCAGCCCAAGGACGCGCCCCGGGGAGCTGTTTTTT
TRBJ2-1 16 TRBV6-1 few - CASSHHQRSSYNEQFF TGTGCCAGCAGCCACCACCAGCGGAGCTCCTACAATGAGCAGTTCTTC
TRBJ2-3 13 TRBV4-1 few - CASSRSKPDTQYF TGCGCCAGCAGCCGGTCGAAACCAGATACGCAGTATTTT
TRBJ2-2 14 TRBV5-1 many TRBD1 CASSRDREAGELFF TGCGCCAGCAGCCGGGACAGGGAGGCCGGGGAGCTGTTTTTT
TRBJ2-2 16 TRBV14 few - CASSQTRFANTGELFF TGTGCCAGCAGCCAAACAAGGTTTGCGAACACCGGGGAGCTGTTTTTT
TRBJ2-1 16 TRBV14 - - CASSQDMQSSYNEQFF TGTGCCAGCAGCCAAGATATGCAAAGCTCCTACAATGAGCAGTTCTTC
TRBJ2-1 19 TRBV6-4 - TRBD1 CASRPPNRGGGVITYEQFF TGTGCCAGCAGACCACCCAACAGGGGTGGCGGAGTAATCACATATGAGCAGTTCTTC
TRBJ2-5 16 TRBV5-1 - - CASSLDGRTARETQYF TGCGCCAGCAGCTTGGACGGCAGGACAGCCAGAGAGACCCAGTACTTC
TRBJ1-1 12 TRBV29-1 few - CSVEVMNTEAFF TGCAGCGTTGAGGTAATGAACACTGAAGCTTTCTTT
TRBJ2-5 15 TRBV25-1 - - CASSEGGAFQETQYF TGTGCCAGCAGTGAGGGGGGGGCTTTCCAAGAGACCCAGTACTTC
TRBJ2-6 17 TRBV5-1 - - CASSFGAGGSGANVLTF TGCGCCAGCAGCTTCGGGGCAGGGGGGTCTGGGGCCAACGTCCTGACTTTC
TRBJ2-1 14 TRBV24-1 few - CATSDLLGYNEQFF TGTGCCACCAGTGATTTGCTAGGATACAATGAGCAGTTCTTC
TRBJ2-1 12 TRBV12-3/TRBV12-4 many - CASSLGSNEQFF TGTGCCAGCAGTTTAGGGTCGAATGAGCAGTTCTTC
TRBJ2-2 16 TRBV6-1 - - CASGDWDGRGTGELFF TGTGCCAGCGGGGACTGGGACGGTCGTGGCACCGGGGAGCTGTTTTTT
TRBJ2-5 17 TRBV5-1 few TRBD1 CASSLVTGADSQETQYF TGCGCCAGCAGCTTGGTAACAGGGGCGGATTCCCAAGAGACCCAGTACTTC
TRBJ2-2 18 TRBV5-1 few TRBD2 CASSAGTSSRQDTGELFF TGCGCCAGCAGCGCGGGGACTAGCTCCCGTCAGGACACCGGGGAGCTGTTTTTT
TRBJ2-7 15 TRBV5-5 once - CASSFILDMIHEQYF TGTGCCAGCAGCTTTATCTTAGACATGATCCACGAGCAGTACTTC
TRBJ2-3 11 TRBV29-1 few - CSVEGADTQYF TGCAGCGTTGAAGGGGCAGATACGCAGTATTTT
TRBJ1-2 16 TRBV20-1 many TRBD1 CSARDPRDRAIYGYTF TGCAGTGCTAGAGATCCTCGGGACAGGGCGATCTATGGCTACACCTTC
TRBJ2-1 16 TRBV7-2 - - CASSLGTRASDNEQFF TGTGCCAGCAGCTTAGGCACTAGGGCTAGCGACAATGAGCAGTTCTTC
TRBJ2-1 15 TRBV29-1 - - CSVVGSLAAYNEQFF TGCAGCGTTGTGGGTAGCCTAGCTGCGTACAATGAGCAGTTCTTC
TRBJ2-5 11 TRBV20-1 - TRBD1 CSGDRGETQYF TGCAGCGGGGACAGGGGGGAGACCCAGTACTTC
TRBJ2-2 16 TRBV5-4 - TRBD1 CASRRLGQGGTGELFF TGTGCCAGCCGACGCCTCGGACAGGGAGGTACCGGGGAGCTGTTTTTT
TRBJ2-1 13 TRBV9 once - CASSPAGGLEQFF TGTGCCAGCAGCCCGGCCGGGGGCCTGGAGCAGTTCTTC
TRBJ1-6 16 TRBV18 many TRBD1 CASSPRGFGYNSPLHF TGTGCCAGCTCACCCAGGGGGTTCGGGTATAATTCACCCCTCCACTTT
TRBJ1-1 12 TRBV29-1 - - CSGGGMNTEAFF TGCAGCGGGGGGGGCATGAACACTGAAGCTTTCTTT
TRBJ1-2 13 TRBV19 - - CASRPLLGYGYTF TGTGCCAGTAGACCCCTATTAGGCTATGGCTACACCTTC
TRBJ1-6 15 TRBV2 - - CASSHREGPHSPLHF TGTGCCAGCAGTCACCGGGAGGGGCCTCATTCACCCCTCCACTTT
TRBJ1-2 17 TRBV5-6 - - CASSLDIRDIGPYGYTF TGTGCCAGCAGCTTGGACATCCGGGACATAGGACCCTATGGCTACACCTTC
TRBJ2-7 14 TRBV3-1 few - CASSPKTGSNEQYF TGTGCCAGCAGCCCTAAGACAGGTTCTAACGAGCAGTACTTC
TRBJ2-3 16 TRBV15 - TRBD2 CATSRGGGGSSDTQYF TGTGCCACCAGCAGAGGGGGGGGAGGGAGCTCAGATACGCAGTATTTT
TRBJ2-7 17 TRBV21-1 few - CASRVRGAQGKTYEQYF TGTGCCAGCAGGGTACGAGGGGCACAGGGAAAGACCTACGAGCAGTACTTC
TRBJ2-3 15 TRBV2 - - CASSVEGRSTDTQYF TGTGCCAGCAGTGTGGAGGGACGAAGCACAGATACGCAGTATTTT
TRBJ2-3 17 TRBV24-1 - - CATSVGFGDGPTDTQYF TGTGCCACCAGTGTAGGTTTTGGGGATGGACCCACAGATACGCAGTATTTT
TRBJ2-2 15 TRBV12-3/TRBV12-4 - - CASSSGIGRTGELFF TGTGCCAGCAGTTCGGGAATTGGGAGGACCGGGGAGCTGTTTTTT
TRBJ2-7 13 TRBV28 few TRBD1 CASSFRGQGFRYF TGTGCCAGCAGTTTTAGGGGACAGGGATTTCGGTACTTC
TRBJ2-1 15 TRBV7-9 - TRBD2 CASSQTSGKDNEQFF TGTGCCAGCAGCCAGACTAGCGGGAAAGACAATGAGCAGTTCTTC
TRBJ2-3 17 TRBV24-1 many TRBD2 CATSDLATSGISDTQYF TGTGCCACCAGTGATTTGGCGACTAGCGGGATATCAGATACGCAGTATTTT
TRBJ2-2 15 TRBV5-1 - - CASSEGLENTGELFF TGCGCCAGCAGTGAGGGCCTGGAGAACACCGGGGAGCTGTTTTTT
TRBJ2-2 14 TRBV29-1 few TRBD2 CSALRPSGGGELFF TGCAGCGCCCTCAGACCTAGCGGGGGAGGGGAGCTGTTTTTT
TRBJ1-6 12 TRBV12-3/TRBV12-4 - - CASSFRQSPLHF TGTGCCAGCAGTTTTCGGCAGTCACCCCTCCACTTT
TRBJ2-5 15 TRBV12-3/TRBV12-4 - - CASTIRGVGDETQYF TGTGCCAGCACCATCAGGGGAGTAGGGGACGAGACCCAGTACTTC
TRBJ2-5 15 TRBV25-1 - TRBD2 CASSDPGLAKETQYF TGTGCCAGCAGTGACCCCGGACTAGCGAAAGAGACCCAGTACTTC
TRBJ2-1 16 TRBV5-1 - - CASSLYSGSSYNEQFF TGCGCCAGCAGCTTGTATAGCGGAAGCTCCTACAATGAGCAGTTCTTC
TRBJ2-5 16 TRBV11-2 - TRBD2 CASSSPVVAGEETQYF TGTGCCAGCAGCTCCCCAGTGGTAGCGGGGGAAGAGACCCAGTACTTC
TRBJ2-1 15 TRBV11-3 few - CASSLDYPPRGEQFF TGTGCCAGCAGCCTCGACTACCCCCCGAGGGGTGAGCAGTTCTTC
TRBJ2-7 12 TRBV19 - - CASSIVGTEQYF TGTGCCAGTAGTATAGTCGGGACCGAGCAGTACTTC
TRBJ2-3 21 TRBV21-1 - - CASSKIGRVPGELAGADTQYF TGTGCCAGCAGCAAAATCGGGAGGGTCCCGGGAGAGCTCGCCGGGGCAGATACGCAGTATTTT